The 27 T cell receptor beta chains below all came from one sample that was sequenced in a study of T cells after yellow fever vaccination. TCRdb itself ran the 5' RACE reads through MiXCR, one entry per CDR3 protein. Of fewer than 350,000 distinct CDR3 sequences listed, over 3.5% are singletons. This material consisted of PBMCs, taken 15 days after the yellow fever booster vaccination. These TCRs come from a young man who received the YFV17D yellow fever vaccine.

This clonotype came up many times. This chain joins TRBV7-6 and TRBJ2-1; TRBD2 might be the D (7 bases). This CDR3 has 16 residues. Germline CDR1 SGHVS, CDR2 FNYEAQ. Trimming took off 2 bases at V and 8 bases at J, with 19 bases between the two ends. The chain's CDR3 is CASSLLNRGATDEQFF. The CDR3 DNA follows: TGTGCCAGCAGCTTATTGAATCGGGGGGCCACCGATGAGCAGTTCTTC.

The V call is TRBV15, the J call TRBJ1-5; 7 nucleotides agree with TRBD1. Germline CDR1 LNHNV, CDR2 YYDKDF (reference sequence). This CDR3 has 15 residues. With V trimmed by 0 bases and J by 7 bases, 6 bases remained unmatched. CDR3 loop: CATSRDRGGAQPQHF. The DNA for the CDR3 is TGTGCCACCAGCAGAGATCGAGGGGGCGCGCAGCCCCAGCATTTT.

This clonotype was picked up many times. The CDR3, as DNA: TGTGCCAGCACCTCGGACGCCCAGAGGACAGATACGCAGTATTTT. Translated, it gives CASTSDAQRTDTQYF. V usage is TRBV12-3 or TRBV12-4 and J usage is TRBJ2-3; D not certain. This CDR3 has 15 amino acids. V was shortened by 7 bases and J by 3 bases, with 17 bases between the two germline ends.

This clonotype was detected ten times or more. V is TRBV18 and J is TRBJ2-2; D not resolved. CDR1 is KGHSH, CDR2 LQKENI, per germline. Trimming pared 0 bases from V and 10 bases from J, leaving 9 bases between. CDR3 length: 13 residues. The CDR3 DNA reads as TGTGCCAGCTCACCACCGGTGGCTGTGGAGCTGTTTTTT. Protein product: CASSPPVAVELFF.

This chain links TRBV10-3 with TRBJ2-1, with a tentative D call TRBD1 (6 bases). The V end was cut by 8 bases, the J end by 1 base, with 18 bases between. CDR1 ENHRY and CDR2 SYGVKD come from the germline V gene. This CDR3 comprises 16 residues. Here the CDR3 reads CAISEGFQGSYNEQFF. The CDR3 DNA is TGTGCCATCTCCGAAGGCTTTCAGGGGTCCTACAATGAGCAGTTCTTC.

The sample holds many counts of this clonotype. V usage is TRBV7-2 and J usage is TRBJ2-5; D may be TRBD1 (5 bases). Germline CDR1 SGHTA, CDR2 FQGNSA. V lost 2 bases and J 5 bases, leaving 18 bases between the germline ends. The CDR3 sequence is 16 residues long. This CDR3 reads CASSLIGSRQSETQYF. The CDR3 nucleotides are TGTGCCAGCAGCTTAATAGGGTCGAGACAGTCGGAGACCCAGTACTTC.

About this clonotype itself: A much larger clone lies a single base off, so this may be a read error. The V gene is TRBV18, the J gene TRBJ1-1; possibly TRBD1 for D (6 bases). V was trimmed by 3 bases and J by 1 base, leaving 9 bases between them. The germline gives CDR1 KGHSH, CDR2 LQKENI. The CDR3 totals 14 residues. This chain's CDR3 is CASSPGHANTEAFF. In nucleotides, the CDR3 is TGTGCCAGCTCACCGGGACACGCGAACACTGAAGCTTTCTTT.

The chain uses TRBV5-1 and TRBJ2-5; 8 positions agree with TRBD1. The CDR3 loop spans 13 amino acids. V lost 4 bases, J lost 5 bases, and 4 bases stayed unmatched. Per germline, CDR1 SGHRS and CDR2 YFSETQ. CDR3 protein: CASSGQGGETQYF. As DNA, the CDR3 is TGCGCCAGCAGCGGACAGGGTGGTGAGACCCAGTACTTC. The entire variable domain, with the rest obtained from reference TRBV5-1 and TRBJ2-5, is as follows: KAGVTQTPRYLIKTRGQQVTLSCSPISGHRSVSWYQQTPGQGLQFLFEYFSETQRNKGNFPGRFSGRQFSNSRSEMNVSTLELGDSALYLCASSGQGGETQYFGPGTRLLVL.

This clonotype showed up many times. The CDR3 is CASSQVGGSETQYF. In DNA form, the CDR3 reads TGCGCCAGCAGCCAAGTTGGAGGCTCGGAGACCCAGTACTTC. The chain recombines TRBV4-3 with TRBJ2-5; possibly TRBD2 for D (5 bases). V was pared by 1 base and J by 5 bases, with 11 bases between. Looked up from germline, CDR1 is LGHNA and CDR2 is YSLEER. This CDR3 spans 14 amino acids.

The genes are TRBV23-1 and TRBJ2-7; D tentatively reads TRBD1 or TRBD2 (5 bases each). TRBV23-1 is known as an ORF, though its function is uncertain. Trimming left V 6 bases short and J 2 bases short, with 26 bases between. The CDR3 loop spans 18 amino acids. The CDR3 DNA reads as TGCGCCAGCAGCGAAGGGAGTTCACCGGGACGGGAAGCCTACGAGCAGTACGTC. Translated, it gives CASSEGSSPGREAYEQYV.

This chain links TRBV9 with TRBJ1-1; possibly TRBD1 for D (6 bases). This CDR3 contains 15 residues. Germline values: CDR1 SGDLS, CDR2 YYNGEE. V lost 0 bases and J lost 3, with 12 bases in between. The CDR3 reads CASSVGGGWDTEAFF. The CDR3 nucleotides read TGTGCCAGCAGCGTAGGAGGGGGATGGGACACTGAAGCTTTCTTT.

This clonotype was detected many times. The chain couples TRBV7-2 to TRBJ1-6; no clear D gene. The V gene lost 5 bases and the J gene lost 0 bases, with 11 bases spanning the gap. The CDR3 extends over 16 amino acids. Germline-derived CDR1 and CDR2 are SGHTA and FQGNSA. The CDR3 bases are TGTGCCAGCAGCCCCCAGCGGGGCTCCTATAATTCACCCCTCCACTTT. This encodes CASSPQRGSYNSPLHF. The whole variable domain, remainder taken from reference TRBV7-2 and TRBJ1-6, is GAGVSQSPSNKVTEKGKDVELRCDPISGHTALYWYRQSLGQGLEFLIYFQGNSAPDKSGLPSDRFSAERTGGSVSTLTIQRTQQEDSAVYLCASSPQRGSYNSPLHFGNGTRLTVT.

This sequence joins TRBV6-5 and TRBJ1-6; 7 bases agree with TRBD1. Germline V gene lookup returns CDR1 MNHEY and CDR2 SVGAGI. The V gene end was trimmed by 7 bases and the J gene end by 1 base; junction bases not matched to a gene: 4. The CDR3 covers 15 residues. CDR3 nucleotides: TGTGCCAGCAAAAGGGGGCAATCCTATAATTCACCCCTCCACTTT. Its protein product is CASKRGQSYNSPLHF.

This clonotype was counted between two and nine times. The V call is TRBV5-1, the J call TRBJ2-3; 10 bases are shared with TRBD1. Germline trimming cut 7 bases from V and 0 bases from J; bases unmatched to any gene: 5. The CDR3 has 15 amino acids. Germline CDR1 SGHRS, CDR2 YFSETQ. The CDR3 reads CASRRQGASTDTQYF. The CDR3 DNA sequence: TGCGCCAGCCGTAGACAGGGGGCTAGCACAGATACGCAGTATTTT.

This clonotype was seen only once. This chain links TRBV4-3 with TRBJ2-1, with 7 bases aligning to TRBD2. V gave up 2 bases and J gave up 6 bases; unmatched junction bases: 7. The CDR3 totals 15 residues. CDR1 is LGHNA, CDR2 YSLEER, per germline. The CDR3 sequence: CASSQPRGGRNEQFF. CDR3 bases: TGCGCCAGCAGCCAACCTCGCGGGGGTCGCAATGAGCAGTTCTTC.

This clonotype was observed a few times. The V and J genes are TRBV7-9 and TRBJ2-7, with D maybe TRBD1 (5 bases). V shed 5 bases and J shed 1 base, with 9 bases lying between them. The germline gives CDR1 SEHNR, CDR2 FQNEAQ (reference sequence). The CDR3 has 13 amino acids. CDR3 nucleotide sequence: TGTGCCAGCAGCCGACAGAGTTCCTACGAGCAGTACTTC. This encodes CASSRQSSYEQYF.

The rearrangement uses TRBV2 and TRBJ2-2, with D perhaps assigned TRBD1 or TRBD2 (5 bases each). V lost 6 bases and J lost 5, with 13 bases in between. CDR3 length: 14 residues. Germline V gene lookup returns CDR1 SNHLY and CDR2 FYNNEI. In nucleotides, the CDR3 is TGTGCCAGCAGAAAGAGGGGCGGGACCGGGGAGCTGTTTTTT. Amino acid sequence: CASRKRGGTGELFF.

This clonotype was recorded at least ten times. The V and J genes are TRBV28 and TRBJ2-7; TRBD1 aligns across 8 bases. The CDR3 runs to 12 residues. The germline gives CDR1 MDHEN, CDR2 SYDVKM. With 4 bases clipped from V and 5 bases from J, the junction kept 1 base outside the gene matches. The CDR3 DNA follows: TGTGCCAGCAGTTCCAGGGGGCACGAGCAGTACGTC. This translates into CASSSRGHEQYV.

In its sample, this clonotype was seen a few times. The chain carries TRBV4-1 and TRBJ1-2; 9 positions agree with TRBD1. Germline trimming cut 5 bases from V and 4 bases from J; bases unmatched to any gene: 8. This CDR3 spans 15 amino acids. Germline V CDR1 and CDR2: MGHRA, YSYEKL. CDR3 sequence: CASSRDRDEAYGYTF. CDR3 in DNA: TGCGCCAGCAGCAGGGACAGGGACGAAGCCTATGGCTACACCTTC.

This clonotype has at least ten counts. The J gene is TRBJ2-5, the V gene TRBV11-2, with TRBD1 matching 8 bases. Per the germline V gene, CDR1 is SGHAT and CDR2 is FQNNGV. CDR3 size: 16 residues. V was clipped by 3 bases and J by 5 bases; unmatched bases: 11. Written as DNA, the CDR3 is TGTGCCAGCAGCTTGAAGGCCAGGGGGCGCAGGGAGACCCAGTACTTC. Its translation: CASSLKARGRRETQYF. Looking up the rest from reference TRBV11-2 and TRBJ2-5 gives the full variable domain: EAGVAQSPRYKIIEKRQSVAFWCNPISGHATLYWYQQILGQGPKLLIQFQNNGVVDDSQLPKDRFSAERLKGVDSTLKIQPAKLEDSAVYLCASSLKARGRRETQYFGPGTRLLVL.

The V gene is TRBV5-1, the J gene TRBJ2-2; TRBD1 matches 8 bases. The CDR3 contains 18 residues. Germline V gene data show CDR1 as SGHRS and CDR2 as YFSETQ. J was trimmed by 2 bases and V by 1 base; bases with no gene match: 10. Written as DNA, the CDR3 is TGCGCCAGCAGCTTGAGGCAGGGGGCTCATACTAACACCGGGGAGCTGTTTTTT. Amino acid sequence: CASSLRQGAHTNTGELFF.

This clonotype was picked up a small number of times. The V and J genes are TRBV20-1 and TRBJ1-3; the D gene is possibly TRBD1 (5 bases). This CDR3 has 14 residues. Germline V gives CDR1 DFQATT, CDR2 SNEGSKA (reference sequence). The V end lost 3 bases, the J end lost 3 bases, and 12 bases lay between the germline ends. Here the CDR3 DNA reads TGCAGTGCTAGCTTTTTGGGGGTTGGAAACACCATATATTTT. Translated, it gives CSASFLGVGNTIYF.

This clonotype was counted many times. V gene TRBV18 combines with J gene TRBJ2-1; D not certain. CDR1 is KGHSH and CDR2 is LQKENI in the germline V gene. CDR3 length: 15 residues. Between the trimmed V and J ends, which lost 0 bases and 10 bases, there was a span of 16 bases. CDR3 sequence (DNA): TGTGCCAGCTCACCACCGATCGTCGGAGTGCAAGAGCAGTTCTTC. Amino acids: CASSPPIVGVQEQFF. Full variable domain (missing parts from reference TRBV18 and TRBJ2-1): NAGVMQNPRHLVRRRGQEARLRCSPMKGHSHVYWYRQLPEEGLKFMVYLQKENIIDESGMPKERFSAEFPKEGPSILRIQQVVRGDSAAYFCASSPPIVGVQEQFFGPGTRLTVL.

This clonotype was counted at least ten times. The chain joins TRBV5-6 to TRBJ2-2; D possibly corresponds to TRBD1 (6 bases). Germline V gene lookup returns CDR1 SGHDT and CDR2 YYEEEE. The CDR3 length is 16 residues. Trimming stripped 6 bases from V and 5 bases from J, with 20 bases between. The CDR3 DNA is TGTGCCAGCACCTGGATACAGGGAGAGGAGACCGGGGAGCTGTTTTTT. Encoded protein: CASTWIQGEETGELFF.

This clonotype was found many times. The chain is built from TRBV12-3 or TRBV12-4 and TRBJ1-5; 7 positions match TRBD1. This CDR3 is built from 13 residues. V gave up 5 bases and J gave up 4 bases; unmatched junction bases: 2. CDR3 amino acids: CASSAQGNQPQHF. The CDR3, as DNA: TGTGCCAGCAGTGCACAGGGGAATCAGCCCCAGCATTTT.

The gene calls are TRBV18 and TRBJ1-5, with D possibly matching TRBD1 (5 bases). Germline values: CDR1 KGHSH, CDR2 LQKENI. With 2 bases removed from V and 6 bases from J, the gap between germline ends came to 11 bases. This CDR3 comprises 14 residues. CDR3 nucleotides: TGTGCCAGCTCACCATCAGGGTGGGGTCAGCCCCAGCATTTT. The encoded protein is CASSPSGWGQPQHF. The full variable domain, its missing parts supplied by reference TRBV18 and TRBJ1-5, is NAGVMQNPRHLVRRRGQEARLRCSPMKGHSHVYWYRQLPEEGLKFMVYLQKENIIDESGMPKERFSAEFPKEGPSILRIQQVVRGDSAAYFCASSPSGWGQPQHFGDGTRLSIL.

This chain connects TRBV6-2 or TRBV6-3 to TRBJ1-1, with TRBD1 identical over 7 bases. V dropped 10 bases and J dropped 9; count of bases not matched to a gene: 14. Germline V gene sequence: CDR1 MNHEY, CDR2 SVGEGT. The CDR3 runs 13 residues. The CDR3 spells CATLTGTTSQAFF. The CDR3 DNA sequence: TGTGCCACCCTGACAGGGACAACCTCTCAAGCTTTCTTT.